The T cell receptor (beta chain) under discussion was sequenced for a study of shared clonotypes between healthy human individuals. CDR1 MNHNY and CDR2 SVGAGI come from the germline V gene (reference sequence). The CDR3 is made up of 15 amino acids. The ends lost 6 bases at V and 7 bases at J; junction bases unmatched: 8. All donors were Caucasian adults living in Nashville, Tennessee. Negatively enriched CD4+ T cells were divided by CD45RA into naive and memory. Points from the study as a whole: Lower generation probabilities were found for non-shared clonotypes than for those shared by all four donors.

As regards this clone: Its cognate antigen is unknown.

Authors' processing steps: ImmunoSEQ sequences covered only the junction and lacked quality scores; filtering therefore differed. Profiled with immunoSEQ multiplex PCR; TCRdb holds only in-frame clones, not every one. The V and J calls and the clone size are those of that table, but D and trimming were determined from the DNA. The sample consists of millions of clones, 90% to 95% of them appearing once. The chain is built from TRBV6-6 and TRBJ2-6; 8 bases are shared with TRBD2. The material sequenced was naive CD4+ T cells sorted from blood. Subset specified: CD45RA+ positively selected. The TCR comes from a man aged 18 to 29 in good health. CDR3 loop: CASRLGGAEANVLTF. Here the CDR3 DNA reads TGTGCCAGCAGGCTCGGGGGGGCAGAAGCCAACGTCCTGACTTTC.